This T cell receptor beta chain was identified in a study of T cells after yellow fever vaccination (dated by TCRdb to about 2019). A note on the overall study: The SMART-Seq v4 Ultra Low Input RNA kit was used to prepare libraries from fractions with low cell numbers. To track T-cell clones before and after primary and booster YFV17D yellow fever vaccination, bulk TCR alpha and beta repertoires were sequenced longitudinally. Two healthy male donors, one aged 18 to 30 and one aged 30 to 40 years, made up the cohort. Bulk PBMC replicates and cell subsets were isolated from blood drawn at multiple timepoints before and after both primary and secondary immunization. Results the study describes overall, beyond this receptor: A small fraction of clonotypes appeared in both the CD4 and CD8 compartments, likely as a result of convergent recombination. Only two donors were included in the study, so the extent to which the findings can be generalized is limited. FACS-sorted repertoires could contain abundant contaminating clonotypes from the bulk population, so computational filtering was required. The secondary T-cell response was weaker than the primary response but faster, peaking on day 5 instead of day 15. Most clones expanded after primary vaccination were re-detected after the booster (almost 97% of CD4 and around 88% of CD8), suggesting broad memory maintenance.

Trimming takes 3 bases from V and 5 bases from J, and the germline ends sit 4 bases apart. The CDR3, from cysteine to phenylalanine, totals 12 residues. Only the CDR3 region is kept as DNA, spanning 36 bases read in frame from base 1. CDR1 SGHTA and CDR2 FQGTGA are derived from the germline V gene. As to this clonotype: What this receptor recognizes is not known. Base qualities are not provided; no much larger clone lies one nucleotide away.

The sequencer was an Illumina NovaSeq 6000. Synthesis of TCR cDNA relied on 5'RACE template switching, a step that introduced a universal primer site along with unique molecular identifiers. Priming for cDNA synthesis came from both the TCR alpha and TCR beta constant segments. Library amplification used two PCR steps, and the second PCR step added sample barcodes and sequencing adapters. Sequencing of libraries was done on Illumina HiSeq 2500 (2x100 bp) or NovaSeq (2x150 bp). The study's own analysis went as follows. Reads were demultiplexed and collapsed into UMI consensus sequences with MIGEC, and V(D)J alignment was performed with MiXCR. Clonotypes responding to the vaccine were identified with edgeR on replicate PBMC samples, with the criteria of FDR below 0.01 and a log2 fold change above 5 up to day 15. Each bulk clonotype was labeled CD4 or CD8 based on which sequenced repertoire, CD4 or CD8, contained the clonotype at higher abundance. The raw public reads went through TCRdb reprocessing: fastp at Q25, MiXCR clone calling, in-frame beta chains kept. A single entry per CDR3 protein holds the most common genes and DNA from its merged rows. The V and J calls here are based on TCRdb, not the publication. Recorded for this sample are 120,000 or so distinct CDR3 sequences; around 15% of them occurred a single time. The top ten clones comprise roughly 43% of the sample.

Reading the label with the study, this specimen's treatment or condition is: live attenuated yellow fever vaccine strain. PBMCs were isolated from peripheral blood using a standard Ficoll-Paque protocol. Dynabeads CD4 and CD8 positive selection kits were used to isolate CD4 and CD8 T-cell fractions. TriZol was used to extract RNA from bulk PBMCs, CD4 and CD8 fractions, and dextramer-positive and dextramer-negative fractions. The sequence derives from a man aged 18 to 29 who received the YFV17D yellow fever vaccine. In this chain, TRBV7-3 is recombined with TRBJ2-2; the D gene cannot be resolved reliably. Here the sequenced sample was CD8+ T cells sorted from PBMCs, taken 5 days after the yellow fever booster vaccination. The CDR3 protein is CASSFRTGELFF. The DNA is TGTGCCAGCAGCTTTAGGACCGGGGAGCTGTTTTTT. The entire variable domain, with the stretches around the CDR3 drawn from the reference TRBV7-3 and TRBJ2-2 proteins, is GAGVSQTPSNKVTEKGKYVELRCDPISGHTALYWYRQSLGQGPEFLIYFQGTGAADDSGLPNDRFFAVRPEGSVSTLKIQRTERGDSAVYLCASSFRTGELFFGEGSRLTVL.